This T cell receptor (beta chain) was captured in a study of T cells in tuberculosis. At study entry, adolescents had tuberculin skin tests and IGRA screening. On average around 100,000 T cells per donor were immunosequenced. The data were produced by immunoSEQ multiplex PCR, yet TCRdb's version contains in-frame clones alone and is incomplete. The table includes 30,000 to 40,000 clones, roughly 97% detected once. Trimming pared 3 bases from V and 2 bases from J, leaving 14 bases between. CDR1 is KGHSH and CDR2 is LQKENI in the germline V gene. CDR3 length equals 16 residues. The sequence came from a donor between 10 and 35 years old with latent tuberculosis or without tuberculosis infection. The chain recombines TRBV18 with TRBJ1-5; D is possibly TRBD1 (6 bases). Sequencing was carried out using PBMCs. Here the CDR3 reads CASSPGGAGGNQPQHF. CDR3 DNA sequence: TGTGCCAGCTCACCCGGGGGGGCAGGCGGCAATCAGCCCCAGCATTTT.